The 9 T cell receptor delta chains listed next were all sequenced from one sample in a study of Vδ1+ human thymocytes. Their antigen targets remain unknown. Extracted RNA was reverse transcribed into cDNA. CDR3 amplicons came from multiplex PCR with pooled V-gene forward and constant-region reverse primers. TCRdb reapplied CATT to the multiplex PCR reads. Seen here are about 55,000 delta-chain clones, about 15% observed once, and the top ten hold under 0.55%. General study findings and limits: Highly polyclonal TRG and TRD repertoires with Gaussian CDR3 length distributions appeared in thymus.

Sequencing was performed on Vdelta1+ gamma-delta thymocytes from the thymus. Indicated subset: FACS-sorted CD3+ TCRalphabeta- TCRVdelta1+ TCRVdelta2- thymocytes. Every receptor here comes from a boy in the first two years of life who had congenital heart surgery.

V usage is TRDV1 and J usage is TRDJ1; TRDD3 aligns across 11 bases. CDR1 and CDR2 from the germline V gene are TSWWSYY and QGS. The J segment lost 1 base and the V segment lost 0 bases, leaving 16 bases of the junction unmatched. The CDR3 totals 21 residues. CDR3 amino acids: CALGELRYWGINVLCTDKLIF. CDR3 nucleotide sequence: TGTGCTCTTGGGGAACTACGTTACTGGGGGATAAACGTTTTGTGCACCGATAAACTCATCTTT.

This chain links TRDV1 with TRDJ1; maybe TRDD2 (5 bases). V was cut by 0 bases and J by 2 bases, with 19 bases left in between. The CDR3 is 18 residues long. Germline assignment: CDR1 TSWWSYY and CDR2 QGS. The CDR3 sequence: CALGELYFRHFWTDKLIF. In DNA, the CDR3 is TGTGCTCTTGGGGAACTCTACTTCCGCCACTTTTGGACCGATAAACTCATCTTT.

The chain links TRDV1 to TRDJ1, with D unresolved. Per germline, CDR1 TSWWSYY and CDR2 QGS. CDR3 length: 16 amino acids. V was trimmed by 2 bases and J by 2 bases, leaving 15 bases between them. For the CDR3, the DNA is TGTGCTCTTGGGGAATTAGGCGGGCCACCTACCGATAAACTCATCTTT. This encodes CALGELGGPPTDKLIF.

The chain employs TRDV1 and TRDJ2; 9 bases line up with TRDD3. V was clipped by 4 bases and J by 1 base; unmatched bases: 28. Germline V CDR1 and CDR2: TSWWSYY, QGS. The CDR3 sequence is 24 residues long. The CDR3 DNA is TGTGCTCTTGGGGCATTCCTACGGGGATACGTTTTTCAATTCCCCGCGGATTTGACAGCACAACTCTTCTTT. Protein product: CALGAFLRGYVFQFPADLTAQLFF.

As for this clone: The junction shows a germline mismatch at one end, possibly a read error. The gene calls are TRDV1 and TRDJ1; 7 bases match TRDD2. This CDR3 region has 20 residues. Per germline, CDR1 TSWWSYY and CDR2 QGS. CDR3 residues: CALGGRPSCSLGEYTDKLIF. The CDR3 coding sequence is TGTGCTCTTGGGGGTCGGCCTTCCTGCTCCTTGGGAGAGTACACCGACAAACTCATCTTT.

The chain joins TRDV1 to TRDJ1, with 8 positions matching TRDD3. CDR3 length: 20 residues. Germline values: CDR1 TSWWSYY, CDR2 QGS. The ends lost 5 bases at V and 0 bases at J; junction bases unmatched: 20. CDR3 DNA: TGTGCTCTTGGGAACCGGCTTTGCCTGGGGGAAACCTATTACACCGATAAACTCATCTTT. Amino acids: CALGNRLCLGETYYTDKLIF.

This chain connects TRDV1 to TRDJ1; perhaps TRDD3 as D (6 bases). The V end lost 0 bases, the J end lost 7 bases, and 21 bases lay between the germline ends. The CDR3 has 17 amino acids. The germline gives CDR1 TSWWSYY, CDR2 QGS. CDR3 sequence reads: CALGELEVLRLGGKLIF. In DNA form, the CDR3 reads TGTGCTCTTGGGGAACTAGAGGTCCTCCGACTGGGAGGTAAACTCATCTTT.

The V and J genes are TRDV1 and TRDJ1; tentative D call: TRDD2 (6 bases). V shed 0 bases and J shed 4 bases, with 24 bases lying between them. The germline gives CDR1 TSWWSYY, CDR2 QGS. This CDR3 has 19 amino acids. The CDR3 sequence: CALGELYFLGTGEIDKLIF. CDR3 nucleotides: TGTGCTCTTGGGGAACTATATTTCCTAGGTACTGGTGAGATCGATAAACTCATCTTT.

This clone was counted only a few times. The chain recombines TRDV1 with TRDJ1; possible D gene TRDD2, 5 bases. Per germline, CDR1 TSWWSYY and CDR2 QGS. The V gene lost 3 bases and the J gene lost 9 bases, with 26 bases spanning the gap. The CDR3 extends over 17 amino acids. This CDR3 is CALGDRPHSSPVVELIF. CDR3 coding DNA: TGTGCTCTTGGGGACCGACCTCATTCCTCCCCGGTGGTGGAACTCATCTTT.